This is a list of T cell receptor beta chains from one sample in a study of identical twins. TCRdb re-analysed the 5' RACE reads in MiXCR, keeping a single row per CDR3 protein. This sample has 200,000 to 250,000 distinct CDR3 sequences; around 6.8% occur once, and the top ten carry about 1.9%. The sample was also linked to a second study, of yellow fever vaccine responses in identical twins.

Material for sequencing was memory (CD45RO+) T cells sorted from blood. These receptors originate from a woman aged 18-29 years in good health. The CDR3 runs from the conserved cysteine through the conserved F or W. A D gene is named only where the DNA matches it firmly.

v_call	d_call	j_call	cdr3_aa
TRBV28	TRBD2	TRBJ2-1	CASTPTSGGNEQFF
TRBV6-5	TRBD1	TRBJ1-1	CASSYSSQGAGTEAFF
TRBV2	-	TRBJ1-6	CASRAGPNSPLHF
TRBV12-3/TRBV12-4	-	TRBJ2-1	CASIHTAGLSYNEQFF
TRBV27	-	TRBJ1-6	CASSLLGAGSPLHF
TRBV11-3	-	TRBJ2-5	CASSPDGNQETQYF
TRBV10-3	-	TRBJ2-2	CAISRAAITGELFF
TRBV2	-	TRBJ2-7	CASENSYEQYF
TRBV5-1	-	TRBJ2-2	CASSFWDSEGLSGELFF
TRBV6-5	-	TRBJ2-3	CASSYSIGLATQYF
TRBV6-2/TRBV6-3	TRBD2	TRBJ2-7	CASSGGLAGDRNEQYF